Following are 18 T cell receptor beta chains from one sample sequenced in a study of CD8 T cells in ankylosing spondylitis. Study-wide results and limits: Apparently characteristic of ankylosing spondylitis blood was a TCR beta motif (roughly eight highly homologous variants).

These receptors' antigens are unknown. TCRdb ran MiXCR on the 5' RACE reads and lists one entry per CDR3 protein. The sample gives some 400,000 distinct CDR3 sequences, 20% to 25% of which show up once; about 15% is in the top ten. The material sequenced was blood, either unsorted or a sorted T cell fraction (not recorded which). The receptors were gathered from a male donor with ankylosing spondylitis.

The chain is built from TRBV24-1 and TRBJ2-1; the D is unclear. Trimming shortened V by 5 bases and J by 6 bases, and 4 bases separated the two germline ends. The V gene's germline CDR1 is KGHDR and CDR2 SFDVKD. The CDR3 contains 11 residues. Here the CDR3 reads CATSVGNEQFF. The CDR3 DNA reads as TGTGCCACCAGTGTGGGCAATGAGCAGTTCTTC.

The chain couples TRBV11-1 to TRBJ2-4, with D maybe TRBD2 (5 bases). V shed 5 bases and J shed 7 bases, with 12 bases lying between them. Germline CDR1 reads SGHAT; CDR2 reads FQDESV (reference sequence). The CDR3 extends over 13 amino acids. The CDR3 coding sequence is TGTGCCAGCAGCAAAGAACTAGGTAACATTCAGTACTTC. Translated, it gives CASSKELGNIQYF.

This clonotype appeared a few times. V gene TRBV20-1 combines with J gene TRBJ2-1; 7 nucleotides line up with TRBD2. CDR3 length: 14 amino acids. Losses at the gene ends were 2 bases for V and 4 bases for J; bases not matched to a gene: 5. Germline CDR1 and CDR2: DFQATT and SNEGSKA (reference sequence). The CDR3 protein is CSARLRELYNEQFF. In nucleotides, the CDR3 is TGCAGTGCTAGATTGCGGGAGCTTTACAATGAGCAGTTCTTC.

This clonotype occurred a few times. The chain is built from TRBV20-1 and TRBJ1-1, with 7 bases that match TRBD1. Trimming at V came to 3 bases and at J to 1 base, leaving 5 bases not matched to a gene. Germline CDR1 is DFQATT and CDR2 is SNEGSKA (reference sequence). This CDR3 spans 14 amino acids. CDR3 residues: CSASPGGGNTEAFF. The DNA of the CDR3 is TGCAGTGCTAGCCCAGGGGGGGGGAACACTGAAGCTTTCTTT.

This clonotype came up many times. The chain combines TRBV7-2 with TRBJ2-1, with D possibly matching TRBD2 (5 bases). The germline V gene encodes CDR1 SGHTA and CDR2 FQGNSA. This CDR3 is built from 13 residues. Trimming took off 9 bases at V and 4 bases at J, with 13 bases between the two ends. CDR3 DNA: TGTGCCAGTAGCGTAGGAGTTTACAATGAGCAGTTCTTC. It is translated as CASSVGVYNEQFF.

There are a few counts of this clonotype. V is TRBV21-1 and J is TRBJ2-7. TRBV21-1 has pseudogene status. CDR3 length: 15 residues. The CDR3 region is CASSKAARTYHEQYF. The CDR3, as DNA: TGTGCCAGCAGCAAAGCCGCCAGGACCTACCACGAGCAGTACTTC.

This clonotype was seen only a few times. Here the CDR3 reads CASSEGVAFEQFF. DNA for the CDR3: TGTGCCAGCAGCGAGGGGGTAGCGTTTGAGCAGTTCTTC. The V call is TRBV9, the J call TRBJ2-1, with D possibly being TRBD1 (6 bases). Per germline, CDR1 SGDLS and CDR2 YYNGEE. The CDR3 is 13 amino acids. Trimming left V 3 bases short and J 9 bases short, with 13 bases between.

The chain carries TRBV4-2 and TRBJ2-7, with TRBD2 matching 11 bases. The J segment lost 3 bases and the V segment lost 4 bases, leaving 8 bases of the junction unmatched. This CDR3 contains 16 residues. Germline lookup yields CDR1 LGHNA and CDR2 YNFKEQ. The CDR3 coding sequence is TGTGCCAGCAGCCTTAATTCCGGGACTAGCGGCTACGAGCAGTACTTC. Translated, it gives CASSLNSGTSGYEQYF.

This clonotype was recorded a few times. The CDR3, as DNA: TGTGCCAGCAGCCCCGGGCCGGTCGTAGAAAAACTGTTTTTT. Translation: CASSPGPVVEKLFF. This chain uses TRBV3-1 with TRBJ1-4, with unresolved D. Trimming stripped 4 bases from V and 8 bases from J, with 14 bases between. The CDR3 spans 14 residues. Germline lookup yields CDR1 LGHDT and CDR2 YNNKEL (reference sequence).

The rearrangement uses TRBV5-1 and TRBJ1-2; tentative D call: TRBD1 (6 bases). V was clipped by 1 base and J by 4 bases, with 20 bases between them. CDR3 length equals 17 residues. Germline CDR1 SGHRS, CDR2 YFSETQ. The CDR3 loop is CASSLILQGNFPYGYTF. The DNA for the CDR3 is TGCGCCAGCAGCTTGATTTTACAGGGAAATTTCCCCTATGGCTACACCTTC.

The V and J genes are TRBV5-8 and TRBJ2-1; 11 bases align to TRBD1. Per the germline V gene, CDR1 is SGHTS and CDR2 is YDEGEE. This CDR3 spans 15 amino acids. J was trimmed by 5 bases and V by 4 bases; bases with no gene match: 5. CDR3 in amino acids: CASSNRDRGNNEQFF. The DNA for the CDR3 is TGTGCCAGCAGCAACCGGGACAGGGGGAACAATGAGCAGTTCTTC.

This chain links TRBV20-1 with TRBJ2-7, with 8 bases lining up with TRBD1. After removal of 7 bases from V and 5 bases from J, the junction contained 13 bases not matched to a gene. There are 14 residues in the CDR3. Germline CDR1 is DFQATT and CDR2 is SNEGSKA (reference sequence). The CDR3 loop reads CSVIAGTGTDEQYF. The CDR3 DNA reads as TGCAGTGTAATTGCCGGGACAGGTACTGACGAGCAGTACTTC.

The rearrangement joins TRBV27 to TRBJ2-7; the D gene is possibly TRBD2 (6 bases). The CDR3 has 14 amino acids. Trimming removed 6 bases from V and 6 bases from J, with 18 bases in between. In germline, CDR1 is MNHEY, CDR2 SMNVEV (reference sequence). The CDR3 protein is CASSAGTYGGEQYF. CDR3 nucleotides: TGTGCCAGCAGCGCCGGGACCTACGGGGGCGAGCAGTACTTC.

V usage is TRBV11-1 and J usage is TRBJ2-7; 14 bases line up with TRBD2. CDR3 size: 15 residues. Germline V gives CDR1 SGHAT, CDR2 FQDESV (reference sequence). The J segment lost 5 bases and the V segment lost 5 bases, leaving 5 bases of the junction unmatched. In DNA form, the CDR3 reads TGTGCCAGCAGCACGGGACTAGCGGGAGTTGACGAGCAGTACTTC. Amino acid sequence: CASSTGLAGVDEQYF.

This clonotype was seen a few times. The chain links TRBV20-1 to TRBJ1-1; D not resolved. Deletions cut 5 bases from V and 0 bases from J, with 16 bases between. The CDR3 contains 15 residues. CDR1 is DFQATT, CDR2 SNEGSKA, per germline (reference sequence). CDR3 residues: CSAQNSDIMNTEAFF. In nucleotides, the CDR3 is TGCAGTGCTCAGAACTCCGACATAATGAACACTGAAGCTTTCTTT.

This clonotype was recorded many times. The chain uses TRBV7-2 and TRBJ2-7, with 9 nucleotides matching TRBD2. This CDR3 comprises 14 residues. Germline lookup yields CDR1 SGHTA and CDR2 FQGNSA. The ends lost 5 bases at V and 2 bases at J; junction bases unmatched: 4. In DNA form, the CDR3 reads TGTGCCAGCAGCCAGGGACTAGCTGCCTACGAGCAGTACTTC. Translation: CASSQGLAAYEQYF.

The chain combines TRBV2 with TRBJ1-2; 10 positions match TRBD1. Germline CDR1 is SNHLY and CDR2 is FYNNEI. There are 14 residues in the CDR3. V lost 4 bases to trimming and J lost 3 bases; unmatched junction nucleotides: 2. The CDR3 DNA sequence: TGTGCCAGCAGTGGACAGGGGGCTCACTATGGCTACACCTTC. This encodes CASSGQGAHYGYTF.

The chain links TRBV6-5 to TRBJ2-1; TRBD1 or TRBD2 may be the D gene (5 bases each). The CDR3 spans 14 residues. The germline V gene encodes CDR1 MNHEY and CDR2 SVGAGI. Trimming left V 2 bases short and J 6 bases short, with 11 bases between. The CDR3 DNA follows: TGTGCCAGCAGTTACGGGACGGATTTCAATGAGCAGTTCTTC. It codes for CASSYGTDFNEQFF.